This T cell receptor beta chain was recovered during a study of blood T cell repertoires in COVID-19. On the study more broadly: Italy, Spain and the United States were the sources of the convalescent and acute COVID-19 samples. Nucleic acid was either cDNA or gDNA, and it came from T cells, B-cell-depleted T cells, or PBMCs.

The length of the CDR3 is 15 residues. V shed 1 base, J shed 5 bases, and the junction held 6 bases outside the gene matches. Germline-derived CDR1 and CDR2 are MNHEY and SMNVEV (reference sequence). Per the authors' pipeline: Counts of nucleated cells, estimated from reference gene primer amplification, were obtained. The assay was immunoSEQ multiplex PCR, and TCRdb's table has in-frame clones only and misses some. V, J and clone size are taken as reported in that table, and D and trimming were inferred from the DNA itself. The repertoire holds roughly 120,000 clones, with around 85% as singletons. This clone showed up just once. Seattle patients were enrolled while actively infected and followed longitudinally.

The sequencing input was peripheral blood. This chain joins TRBV27 and TRBJ2-7; 9 bases align to TRBD2. This sequence originates from a woman of 80 years or more with COVID-19, enrolled during active disease. The CDR3 spells CASSLFLAGPHEQYF. As DNA, the CDR3 is TGTGCCAGCAGTTTATTCCTAGCGGGGCCCCACGAGCAGTACTTC.